Detailed here is one TCR beta chain. Its antigen remains unidentified. TCRdb ran MiXCR on the 5' RACE reads and lists one entry per CDR3 protein. The data show roughly 450,000 distinct CDR3 sequences, with roughly 18% seen just once and 10% to 15% held by the top ten. The data originate from a study of T-cell memory formation after mild COVID-19. The CDR3 loop spans 13 amino acids. CDR1 and CDR2 (germline): MNHEY, SVGAGI. V dropped 5 bases and J dropped 3 bases, with 10 bases sitting between them. Study-level results: Researchers found some responding clones in pre-infection memory, a sign that cross-reactive memory joined.

The rearrangement joins TRBV6-5 to TRBJ1-1; D remains unclear. Material for sequencing was PBMCs or a T cell subset sorted from them (not recorded which). This TCR was sampled from an adult woman who had mild COVID-19 (a few samples of this study predate the infection). Cell type and time point are not known. CDR3 nucleotides: TGTGCCAGCAGTCGAGGACTTCACACTGAAGCTTTCTTT. Translation: CASSRGLHTEAFF.